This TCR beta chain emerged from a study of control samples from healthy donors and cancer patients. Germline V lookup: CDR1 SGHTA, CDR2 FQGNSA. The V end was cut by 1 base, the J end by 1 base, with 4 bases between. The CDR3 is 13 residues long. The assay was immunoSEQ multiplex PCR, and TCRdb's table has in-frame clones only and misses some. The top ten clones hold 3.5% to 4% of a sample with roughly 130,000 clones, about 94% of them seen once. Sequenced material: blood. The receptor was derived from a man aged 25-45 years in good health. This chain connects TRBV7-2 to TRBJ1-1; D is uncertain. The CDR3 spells CASSLGQNTEAFF. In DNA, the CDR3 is TGTGCCAGCAGCTTAGGACAGAACACTGAAGCTTTCTTT.